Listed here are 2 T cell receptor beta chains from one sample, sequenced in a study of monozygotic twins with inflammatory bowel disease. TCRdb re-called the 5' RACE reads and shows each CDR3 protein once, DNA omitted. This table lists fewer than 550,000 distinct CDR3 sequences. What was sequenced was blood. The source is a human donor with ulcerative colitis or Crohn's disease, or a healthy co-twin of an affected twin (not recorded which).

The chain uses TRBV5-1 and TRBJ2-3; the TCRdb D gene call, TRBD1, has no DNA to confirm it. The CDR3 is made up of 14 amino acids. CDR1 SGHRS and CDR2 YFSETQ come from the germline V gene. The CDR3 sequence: CASRGTGSTDTQYF. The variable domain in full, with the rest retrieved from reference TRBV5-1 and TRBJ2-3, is KAGVTQTPRYLIKTRGQQVTLSCSPISGHRSVSWYQQTPGQGLQFLFEYFSETQRNKGNFPGRFSGRQFSNSRSEMNVSTLELGDSALYLCASRGTGSTDTQYFGPGTRLTVL.

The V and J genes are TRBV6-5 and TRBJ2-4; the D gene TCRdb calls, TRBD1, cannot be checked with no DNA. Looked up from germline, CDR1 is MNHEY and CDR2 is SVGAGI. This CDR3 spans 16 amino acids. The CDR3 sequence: CASSYVAGAGTDIQYF.